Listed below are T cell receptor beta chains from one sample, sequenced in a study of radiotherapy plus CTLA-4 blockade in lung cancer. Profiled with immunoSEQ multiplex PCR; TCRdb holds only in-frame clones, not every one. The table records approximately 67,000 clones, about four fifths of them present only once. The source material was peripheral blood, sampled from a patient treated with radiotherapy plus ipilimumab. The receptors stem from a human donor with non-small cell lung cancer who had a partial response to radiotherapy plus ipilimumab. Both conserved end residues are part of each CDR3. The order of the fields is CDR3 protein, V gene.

CDR3aa: CASSLSTGARGRPQHF
v_gene: TRBV28

CDR3aa: CASSVQITDTQYF
v_gene: TRBV9

CDR3aa: CASSLAETGELFF
v_gene: TRBV5-1

CDR3aa: CARTGTEGQYGYTF
v_gene: TRBV2

CDR3aa: CASSLAGQGGQPQHF
v_gene: TRBV7-8

CDR3aa: CASSPGQGGDYEQYF
v_gene: TRBV4-1

CDR3aa: CASSERKRDIREQYF
v_gene: TRBV6-1

CDR3aa: CASSWAAGADTQYF
v_gene: TRBV11-2

CDR3aa: CASSYKGDQPQHF
v_gene: TRBV6-6

CDR3aa: CASTLPPLAGDDEQFF
v_gene: TRBV11-2

CDR3aa: CASSVEVYPPGGELFF
v_gene: TRBV9

CDR3aa: CASSRTLGRSGNTIYF
v_gene: TRBV11-2

CDR3aa: CASNRAASTDTQYF
v_gene: TRBV2

CDR3aa: CASSVASGTSGEQYF
v_gene: TRBV9

CDR3aa: CASSIAGGTTEAFF
v_gene: TRBV19

CDR3aa: CASSIARESNQPQHF
v_gene: TRBV19

CDR3aa: CASRLDRDLFYNYGYTF
v_gene: TRBV28

CDR3aa: CASSQLSRTGRAEAFF
v_gene: TRBV16

CDR3aa: CASSLRDRGTEAFF
v_gene: TRBV5-1

CDR3aa: CASSLVAGGQFF
v_gene: TRBV7-9

CDR3aa: CASNLPGGPQHF
v_gene: TRBV6-5

CDR3aa: CAWSVASGNTIYF
v_gene: TRBV30

CDR3aa: CAITAGEVLDTQYF
v_gene: TRBV10-3

CDR3aa: CASSDPSRGYEQYF
v_gene: TRBV2

CDR3aa: CASSTGGSTNEKLFF
v_gene: TRBV6-5

CDR3aa: CASTPDSLNEKLFF
v_gene: TRBV19

CDR3aa: CASSPGGAETQYF
v_gene: TRBV5-6

CDR3aa: CASSRLSGRAGETQYF
v_gene: TRBV7-9

CDR3aa: CASSQAKGLAIGELFF
v_gene: TRBV4-1

CDR3aa: CASSLDLAASGNEQFF
v_gene: TRBV5-4